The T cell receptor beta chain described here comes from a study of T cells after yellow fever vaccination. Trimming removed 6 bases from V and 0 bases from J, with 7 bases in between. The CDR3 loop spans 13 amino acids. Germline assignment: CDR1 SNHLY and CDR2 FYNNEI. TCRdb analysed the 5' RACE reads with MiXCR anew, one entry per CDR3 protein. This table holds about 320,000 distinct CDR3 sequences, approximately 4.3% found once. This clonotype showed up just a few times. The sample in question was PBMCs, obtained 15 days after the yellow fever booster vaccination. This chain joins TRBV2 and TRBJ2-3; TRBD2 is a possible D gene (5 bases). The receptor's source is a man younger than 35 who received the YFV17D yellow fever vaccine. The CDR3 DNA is TGTGCCAGCAGAGAGGGTAGCACAGATACGCAGTATTTT. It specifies CASREGSTDTQYF.